This T cell receptor beta chain was identified in a study of T cell responses to AZD1222 COVID-19 vaccine. Overall study findings and caveats: Mapped onto spike, vaccine-associated CD4 TCRs spanned it and were dominant at 160-218 and 743-854. The sample set comprised mostly white British donors with more females, and clonal diversity was possibly underestimated. The number of AZD1222 recipients seropositive at baseline was only five or six.

Assay used: immunoSEQ multiplex PCR; TCRdb lists only in-frame clones, some missing. The sample consists of some 120,000 clones, roughly 89% of them appearing once. This clone was counted only a few times. Antigen: not known. The sequence was obtained from an adult in good health. The sequenced sample was peripheral blood, obtained on day 0 of AZD1222 vaccination.

As DNA, the CDR3 is TGTGCCACCGACCCCCCGGACTACAATGAGCAGTTCTTC. Its protein is CATDPPDYNEQFF. V gene TRBV28 combines with J gene TRBJ2-1, with no clear D. V shed 10 bases and J shed 3 bases, with 13 bases lying between them. The CDR3 is made up of 13 amino acids. Germline CDR1 MDHEN, CDR2 SYDVKM.